This TCR beta chain emerged from a study of shared clonotypes between healthy human individuals. Broader study findings: Naive subsets generally exceeded memory subsets in estimated richness. Clonotype sharing across a few donors was observed for about 5.5% of naive CD4 clonotypes. Apart from blood, nothing was sampled; tissue repertoires likely differ.

To note about this clone: Its antigen is not identified.

Germline V lookup: CDR1 WNHNN, CDR2 SYGVQD (reference sequence). The CDR3 is made up of 12 amino acids. Between the trimmed V and J ends, which lost 3 bases and 3 bases, there was a span of 6 bases. Clones were sequenced by immunoSEQ multiplex PCR, and TCRdb holds only the in-frame ones, with some missing. The sample has 2 million to 2.5 million clones, around 93% seen once; the top ten hold 1.5% to 2%. Terminally differentiated effector memory CD45RA+ cells were excluded by CCR7 positive selection of CD45RO-negative cells. The origin of this receptor is a man younger than 35 in good health. Some clones in this sample may be carry-over from other donors' samples. The chain uses TRBV10-1 and TRBJ2-7; a weak D match, TRBD2 (5 bases). The specimen sequenced was naive CD8+ T cells from PBMCs. The CDR3 DNA sequence: TGCGCCAGCAGTGATCGGGGCTACGAGCAGTACTTC. This translates into CASSDRGYEQYF.